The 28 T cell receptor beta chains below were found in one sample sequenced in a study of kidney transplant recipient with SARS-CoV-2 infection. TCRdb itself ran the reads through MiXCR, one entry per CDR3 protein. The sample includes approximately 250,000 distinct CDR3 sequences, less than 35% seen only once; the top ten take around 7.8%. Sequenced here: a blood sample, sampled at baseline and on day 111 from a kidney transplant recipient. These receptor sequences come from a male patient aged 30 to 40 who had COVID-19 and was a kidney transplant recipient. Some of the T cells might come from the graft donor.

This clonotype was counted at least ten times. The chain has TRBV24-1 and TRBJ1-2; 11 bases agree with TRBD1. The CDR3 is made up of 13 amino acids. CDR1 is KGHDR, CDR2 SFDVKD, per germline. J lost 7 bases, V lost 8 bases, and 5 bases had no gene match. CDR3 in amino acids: CATTGQGAGGYTF. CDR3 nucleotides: TGTGCCACCACTGGACAGGGGGCCGGTGGCTACACCTTC.

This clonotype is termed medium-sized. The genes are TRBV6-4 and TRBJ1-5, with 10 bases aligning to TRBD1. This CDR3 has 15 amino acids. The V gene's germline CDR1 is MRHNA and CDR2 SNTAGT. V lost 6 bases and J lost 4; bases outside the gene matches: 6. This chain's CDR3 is CASRGTGVRNQPQHF. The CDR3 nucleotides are TGTGCCAGCAGGGGGACAGGGGTAAGGAATCAGCCCCAGCATTTT.

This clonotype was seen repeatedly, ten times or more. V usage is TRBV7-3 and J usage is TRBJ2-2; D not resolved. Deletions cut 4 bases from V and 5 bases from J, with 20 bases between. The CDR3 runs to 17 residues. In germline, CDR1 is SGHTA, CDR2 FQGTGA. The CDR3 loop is CASSSSWTGHGTGELFF. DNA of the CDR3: TGTGCCAGCAGCTCCTCATGGACCGGGCACGGTACCGGGGAGCTGTTTTTT.

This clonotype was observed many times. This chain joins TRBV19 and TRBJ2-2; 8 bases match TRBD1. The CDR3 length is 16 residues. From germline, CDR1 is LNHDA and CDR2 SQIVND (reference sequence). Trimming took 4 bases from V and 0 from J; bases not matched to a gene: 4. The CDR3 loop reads CASSTGTGTNTGELFF. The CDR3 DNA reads TGTGCCAGTAGTACTGGGACAGGTACGAACACCGGGGAGCTGTTTTTT.

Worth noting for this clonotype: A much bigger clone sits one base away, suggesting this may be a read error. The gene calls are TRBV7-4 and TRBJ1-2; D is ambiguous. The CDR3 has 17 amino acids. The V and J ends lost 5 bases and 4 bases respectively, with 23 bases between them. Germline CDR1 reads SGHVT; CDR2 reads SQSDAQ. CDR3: CASSGKHSARKTYGYTF. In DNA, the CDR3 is TGTGCCAGCAGCGGTAAGCATTCAGCTCGAAAGACCTATGGCTACACCTTC.

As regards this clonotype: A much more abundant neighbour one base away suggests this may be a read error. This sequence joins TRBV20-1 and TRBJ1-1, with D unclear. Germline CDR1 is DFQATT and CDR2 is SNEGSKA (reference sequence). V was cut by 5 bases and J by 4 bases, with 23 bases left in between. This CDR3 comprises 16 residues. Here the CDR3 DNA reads TGCAGTGCTCCCCGCCCCCCAACAGATATGAGCACTGAAGCTTTCTTT. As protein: CSAPRPPTDMSTEAFF.

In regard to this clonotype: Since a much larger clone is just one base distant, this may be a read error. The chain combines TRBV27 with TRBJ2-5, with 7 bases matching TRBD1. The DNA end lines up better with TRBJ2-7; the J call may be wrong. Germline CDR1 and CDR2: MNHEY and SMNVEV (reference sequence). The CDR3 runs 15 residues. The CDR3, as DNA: TGTGCCAGCAGTTTATTTTCCAGGGGGATCTACGAGCAGTACTTC. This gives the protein CASSLFSRGIYEQYF.

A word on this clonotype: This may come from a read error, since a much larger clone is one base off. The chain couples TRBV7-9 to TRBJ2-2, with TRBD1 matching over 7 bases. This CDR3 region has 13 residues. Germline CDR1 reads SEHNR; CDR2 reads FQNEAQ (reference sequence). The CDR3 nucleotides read TGTACCAGCAACCCACAGGGGCCCGGGGAGCTGTTTTTT. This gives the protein CTSNPQGPGELFF.

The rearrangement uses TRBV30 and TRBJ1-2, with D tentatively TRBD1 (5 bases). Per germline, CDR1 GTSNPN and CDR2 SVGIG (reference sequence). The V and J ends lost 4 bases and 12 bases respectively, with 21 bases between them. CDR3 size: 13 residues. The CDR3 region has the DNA TGTGCCTGGAAAGAGGGGATTGGCTATGACCACACCTTC. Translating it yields CAWKEGIGYDHTF.

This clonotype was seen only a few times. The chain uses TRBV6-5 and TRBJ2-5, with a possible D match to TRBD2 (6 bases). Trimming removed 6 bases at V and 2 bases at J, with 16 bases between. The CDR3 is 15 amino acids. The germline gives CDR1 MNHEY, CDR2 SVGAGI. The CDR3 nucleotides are TGTGCCAGCAGCAGGAGCGGGTCACCACAAGAGACCCAGTACTTC. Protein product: CASSRSGSPQETQYF.

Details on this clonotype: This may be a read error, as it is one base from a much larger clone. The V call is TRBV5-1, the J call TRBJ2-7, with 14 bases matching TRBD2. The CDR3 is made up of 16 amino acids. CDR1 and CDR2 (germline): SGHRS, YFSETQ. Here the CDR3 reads CAGSLEGLAGVYEQYF. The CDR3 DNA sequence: TGCGCCGGCAGCTTGGAGGGACTAGCGGGAGTATACGAGCAGTACTTC. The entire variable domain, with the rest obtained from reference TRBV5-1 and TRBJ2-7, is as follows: KAGVTQTPRYLIKTRGQQVTLSCSPISGHRSVSWYQQTPGQGLQFLFEYFSETQRNKGNFPGRFSGRQFSNSRSEMNVSTLELGDSALYLCAGSLEGLAGVYEQYFGPGTRLTVT.

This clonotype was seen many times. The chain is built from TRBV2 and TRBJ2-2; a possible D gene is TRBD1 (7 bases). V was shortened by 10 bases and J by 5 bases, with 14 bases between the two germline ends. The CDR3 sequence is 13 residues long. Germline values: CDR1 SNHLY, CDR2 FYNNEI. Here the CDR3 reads CATGGRRTGELFF. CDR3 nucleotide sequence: TGTGCCACAGGGGGGAGGAGGACCGGGGAGCTGTTTTTT.

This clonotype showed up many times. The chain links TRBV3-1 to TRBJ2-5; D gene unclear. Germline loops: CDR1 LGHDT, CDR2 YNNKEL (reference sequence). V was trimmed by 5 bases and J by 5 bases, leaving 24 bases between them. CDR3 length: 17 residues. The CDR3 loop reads CASSICCPISFSETQYF. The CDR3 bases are TGTGCCAGCAGCATCTGTTGTCCCATTTCTTTCTCTGAGACCCAGTACTTC.

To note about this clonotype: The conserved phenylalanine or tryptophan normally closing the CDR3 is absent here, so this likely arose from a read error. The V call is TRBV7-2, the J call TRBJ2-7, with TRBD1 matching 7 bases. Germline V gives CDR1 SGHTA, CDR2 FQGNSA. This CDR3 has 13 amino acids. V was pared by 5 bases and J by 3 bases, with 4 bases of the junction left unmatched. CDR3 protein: CASSRDRSYEQYL. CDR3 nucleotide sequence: TGTGCCAGCAGCCGGGACAGAAGCTACGAGCAGTACCTC.

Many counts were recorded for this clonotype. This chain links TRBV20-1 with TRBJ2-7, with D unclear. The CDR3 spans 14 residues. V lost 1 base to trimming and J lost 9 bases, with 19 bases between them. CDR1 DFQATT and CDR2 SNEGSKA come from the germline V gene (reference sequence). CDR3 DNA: TGCAGTGCTAGAGCTCCCTTAGACATCTTGGGGCAGTACTTC. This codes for CSARAPLDILGQYF.

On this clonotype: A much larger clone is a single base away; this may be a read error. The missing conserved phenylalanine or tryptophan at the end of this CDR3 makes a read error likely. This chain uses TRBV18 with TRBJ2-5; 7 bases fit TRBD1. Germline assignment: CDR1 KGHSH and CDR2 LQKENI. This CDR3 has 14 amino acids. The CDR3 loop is CASTPGTDPTKQYV. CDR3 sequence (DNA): TGTGCCAGCACACCCGGGACAGATCCTACGAAGCAGTACGTC.

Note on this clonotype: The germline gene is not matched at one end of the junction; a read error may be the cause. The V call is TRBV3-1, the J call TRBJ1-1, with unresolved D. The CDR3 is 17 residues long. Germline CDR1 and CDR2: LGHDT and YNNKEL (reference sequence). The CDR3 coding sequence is TGTGCCAGCAGCTTTGGATCTCCCATTTCAATTCGCACTGGAGCTTTCTTT. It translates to CASSFGSPISIRTGAFF.

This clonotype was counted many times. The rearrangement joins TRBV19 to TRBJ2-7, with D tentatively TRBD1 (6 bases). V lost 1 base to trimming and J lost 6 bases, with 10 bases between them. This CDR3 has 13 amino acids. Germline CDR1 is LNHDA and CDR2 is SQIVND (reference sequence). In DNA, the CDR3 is TGTGCCAGTAGTATAGGGACAGTATCCGAGCAGTACTTC. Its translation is CASSIGTVSEQYF.

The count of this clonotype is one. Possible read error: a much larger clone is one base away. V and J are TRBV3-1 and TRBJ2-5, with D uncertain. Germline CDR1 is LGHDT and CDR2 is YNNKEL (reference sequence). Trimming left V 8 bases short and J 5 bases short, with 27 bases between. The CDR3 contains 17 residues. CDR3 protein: CASGLDAPISFSETQYF. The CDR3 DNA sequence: TGTGCCAGCGGCCTGGACGCTCCCATTTCTTTCTCTGAGACCCAGTACTTC.

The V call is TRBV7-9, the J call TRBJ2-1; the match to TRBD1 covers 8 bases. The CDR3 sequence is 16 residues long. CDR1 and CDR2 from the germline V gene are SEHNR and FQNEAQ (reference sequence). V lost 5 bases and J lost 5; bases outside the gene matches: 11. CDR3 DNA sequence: TGTGCCAGCAGCGCCCAGGGGGCGCAGGCCAACAATGAGCAGTTCTTC. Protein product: CASSAQGAQANNEQFF.

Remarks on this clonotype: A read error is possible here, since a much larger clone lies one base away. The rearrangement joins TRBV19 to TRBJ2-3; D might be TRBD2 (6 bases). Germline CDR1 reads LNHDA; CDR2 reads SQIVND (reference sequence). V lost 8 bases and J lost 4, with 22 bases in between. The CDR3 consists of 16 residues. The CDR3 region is CASSHQTRGIADTQYF. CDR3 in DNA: TGTGCCAGTTCCCACCAGACTCGCGGGATTGCAGATACGCAGTATTTT.

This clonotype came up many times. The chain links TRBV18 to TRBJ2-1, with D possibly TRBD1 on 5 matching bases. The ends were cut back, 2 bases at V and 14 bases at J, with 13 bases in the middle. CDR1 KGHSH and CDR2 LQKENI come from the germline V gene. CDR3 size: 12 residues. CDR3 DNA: TGTGCCAGCTCACCAACCGCAGGGCGAGAGTTCTTC. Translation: CASSPTAGREFF.

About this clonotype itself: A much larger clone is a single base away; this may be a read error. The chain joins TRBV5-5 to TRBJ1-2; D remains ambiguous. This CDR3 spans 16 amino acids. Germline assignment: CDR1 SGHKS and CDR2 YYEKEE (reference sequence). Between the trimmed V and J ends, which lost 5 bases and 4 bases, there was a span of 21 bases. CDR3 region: CASRTRVPRKTYGYTF. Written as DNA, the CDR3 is TGTGCCAGCAGGACACGTGTCCCGCGAAAGACCTATGGCTACACCTTC.

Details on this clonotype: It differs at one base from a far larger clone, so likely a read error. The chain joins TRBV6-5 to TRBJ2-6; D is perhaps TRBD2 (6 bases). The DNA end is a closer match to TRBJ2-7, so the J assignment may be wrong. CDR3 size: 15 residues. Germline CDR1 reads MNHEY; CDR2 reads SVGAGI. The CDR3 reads CAGSYRQPAGGEQYF. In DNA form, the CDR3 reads TGTGCCGGCAGTTACCGGCAGCCCGCCGGGGGAGAGCAGTACTTC.

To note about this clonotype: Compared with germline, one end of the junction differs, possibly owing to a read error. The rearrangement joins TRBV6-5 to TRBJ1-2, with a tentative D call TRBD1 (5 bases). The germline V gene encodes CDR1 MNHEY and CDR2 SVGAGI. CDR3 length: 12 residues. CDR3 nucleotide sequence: TGTGCCAACAGTGTCCGGGGGGACGGCTACACCTTC. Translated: CANSVRGDGYTF.

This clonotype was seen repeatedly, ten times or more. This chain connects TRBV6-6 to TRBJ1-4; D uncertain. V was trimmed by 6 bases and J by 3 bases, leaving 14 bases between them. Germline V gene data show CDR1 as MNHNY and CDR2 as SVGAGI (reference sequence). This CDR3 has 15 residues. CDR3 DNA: TGTGCCAGCAGCTCTTCTATGTCAGCTAATGAAAAACTGTTTTTT. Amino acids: CASSSSMSANEKLFF.

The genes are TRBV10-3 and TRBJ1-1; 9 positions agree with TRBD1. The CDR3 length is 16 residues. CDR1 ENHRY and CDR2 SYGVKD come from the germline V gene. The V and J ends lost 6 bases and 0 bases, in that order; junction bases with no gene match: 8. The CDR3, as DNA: TGTGCCATCAGGCCAGACAGGGGGATTATGAACACTGAAGCTTTCTTT. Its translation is CAIRPDRGIMNTEAFF.

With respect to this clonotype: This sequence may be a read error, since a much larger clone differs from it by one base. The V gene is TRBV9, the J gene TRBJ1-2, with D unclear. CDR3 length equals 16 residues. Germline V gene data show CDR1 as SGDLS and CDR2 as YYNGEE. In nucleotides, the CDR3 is TGTGCCAGCGGCGTCTCGTACTCAAGAAGGACCTATGGCTACACCTTC. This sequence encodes CASGVSYSRRTYGYTF.